This T cell receptor beta chain was recovered during a study of cytomegalovirus exposure and HLA in healthy donors. As to this clone: Its antigen is not identified.

This CDR3 has 14 amino acids. CDR1 and CDR2 (germline): MNHEY, SMNVEV (reference sequence). Trimming shortened V by 4 bases and J by 5 bases, and 14 bases separated the two germline ends. Primers for the PCR totalled 60 Vbeta and 13 Jbeta. Per the original data handling: An analysis performed later counted around 86 million unique TCR beta chains (approximately 11 million of them shared). Sequencing used immunoSEQ multiplex PCR; TCRdb keeps in-frame clones, though not all of them. V and J calls and clone size are those listed in that table; D and trimming were worked out from the DNA. The repertoire holds approximately 160,000 clones, with over 70% as singletons. Study findings and constraints: Information on immune exposure was restricted to one variable (CMV serostatus). Later analysis identified a missense DCLRE1C variant that was linked to TCR beta V- and J-gene trimming. It was taken for granted in presence/absence analyses that sequencing depth across donors was roughly uniform.

The sequenced material came from PBMCs. This sequence originates from a woman aged 45 to 65 in good health and CMV-seropositive. The chain links TRBV27 to TRBJ1-1; maybe TRBD1 (6 bases). The CDR3 here is CASSSLRGGTEAFF. CDR3 DNA: TGTGCCAGCAGTTCACTTAGGGGGGGGACTGAAGCTTTCTTT.